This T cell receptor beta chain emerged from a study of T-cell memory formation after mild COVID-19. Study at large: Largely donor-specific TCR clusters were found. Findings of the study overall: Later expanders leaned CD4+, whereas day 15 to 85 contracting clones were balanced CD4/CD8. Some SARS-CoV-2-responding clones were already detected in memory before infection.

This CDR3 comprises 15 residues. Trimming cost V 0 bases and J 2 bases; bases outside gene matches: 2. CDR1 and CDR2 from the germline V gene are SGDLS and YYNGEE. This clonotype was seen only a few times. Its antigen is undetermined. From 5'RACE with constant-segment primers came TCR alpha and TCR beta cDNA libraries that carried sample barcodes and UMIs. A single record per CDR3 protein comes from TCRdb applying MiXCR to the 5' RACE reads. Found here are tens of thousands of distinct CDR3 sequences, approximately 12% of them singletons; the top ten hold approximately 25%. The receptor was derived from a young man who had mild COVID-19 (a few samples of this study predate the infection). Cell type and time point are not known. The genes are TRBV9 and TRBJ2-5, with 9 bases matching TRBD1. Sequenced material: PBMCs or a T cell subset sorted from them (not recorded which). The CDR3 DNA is TGTGCCAGCAGCGTAGGGACAGGGGAACAAGAGACCCAGTACTTC. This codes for CASSVGTGEQETQYF.